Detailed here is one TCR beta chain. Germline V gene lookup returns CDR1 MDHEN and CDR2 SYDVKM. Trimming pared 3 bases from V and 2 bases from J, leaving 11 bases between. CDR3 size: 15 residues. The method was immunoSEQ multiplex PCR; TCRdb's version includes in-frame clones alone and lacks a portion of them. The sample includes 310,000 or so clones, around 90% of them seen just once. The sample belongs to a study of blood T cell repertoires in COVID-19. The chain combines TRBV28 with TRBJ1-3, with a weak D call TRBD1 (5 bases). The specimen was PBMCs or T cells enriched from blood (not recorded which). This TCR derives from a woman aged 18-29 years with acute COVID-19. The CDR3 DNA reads TGTGCCAGCAGTTTCGGCGACAGAACTGGAAACACCATATATTTT. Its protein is CASSFGDRTGNTIYF.